This T cell receptor beta chain was identified during a study of cytomegalovirus exposure and HLA in healthy donors. V shed 7 bases and J shed 7 bases, with 19 bases lying between them. The CDR3 is made up of 15 amino acids. Germline V gives CDR1 MDHEN, CDR2 SYDVKM. TCRdb's copy holds only in-frame clones and misses some; the assay was immunoSEQ multiplex PCR. The data contain tens of thousands of clones, around 96% of them seen just once; the ten biggest clones take up about 4.5%. The TCR was taken from a man aged 18 to 35 in good health and CMV-seropositive. Sequencing input: PBMCs. The chain uses TRBV28 and TRBJ1-4; tentatively, D is TRBD1 (5 bases). CDR3 in DNA: TGTGCCAGCACCGAGGCGGGGGGTCCAGGTGAAAAACTGTTTTTT. This encodes CASTEAGGPGEKLFF.